This is a list of T cell receptor beta chains from one sample in a study of radiotherapy plus CTLA-4 blockade in lung cancer. This table comes from immunoSEQ multiplex PCR, and its TCRdb copy is limited to in-frame clones, with some not included. The sample lists approximately 80,000 clones, approximately 80% occurring once. The material was peripheral blood, obtained from a patient treated with radiotherapy plus ipilimumab. These receptors were taken from a human donor with non-small cell lung cancer who had stable disease on radiotherapy plus ipilimumab. Each CDR3 is given with its conserved first and last residue. The D gene is left open where the match is weak. Size tells how often a clone was seen (once, few, many) or the class of an expanded clone, and some rows leave it out.

V gene: TRBV6-1; clone size: -; J gene: TRBJ2-2; D gene: -; CDR3 DNA: TGTGCCAGCACCCTTAGGGGGGCCACCGGGGAGCTGTTTTTT; CDR3 protein: CASTLRGATGELFF
V gene: TRBV28; clone size: -; J gene: TRBJ1-4; D gene: TRBD1; CDR3 DNA: TGTGCCAGCACTAGGACAGGGGGCGGTCAAACTAATGAAAAACTGTTTTTT; CDR3 protein: CASTRTGGGQTNEKLFF
V gene: TRBV7-9; clone size: -; J gene: TRBJ2-1; D gene: -; CDR3 DNA: TGTGCCAGCAGAGCTACTTCCTACAATGAGCAGTTCTTC; CDR3 protein: CASRATSYNEQFF
V gene: TRBV4-2; clone size: -; J gene: TRBJ2-1; D gene: TRBD2; CDR3 DNA: TGTGCCAGCAGCCAAGATGAGCGGGATTACAATGAGCAGTTCTTC; CDR3 protein: CASSQDERDYNEQFF
V gene: TRBV10-2; clone size: -; J gene: TRBJ2-2; D gene: -; CDR3 DNA: TGCGCCACCCGGTTGGGGAACACCGGGGAGCTGTTTTTT; CDR3 protein: CATRLGNTGELFF
V gene: TRBV18; clone size: few; J gene: TRBJ1-6; D gene: -; CDR3 DNA: TGTGCCAGCTCACCCCCAGGGGAAAGATCACCCCTCCACTTT; CDR3 protein: CASSPPGERSPLHF
V gene: TRBV5-1; clone size: -; J gene: TRBJ2-7; D gene: -; CDR3 DNA: TGCGCCAGCAGCTTGGAATTTTCCTACGAGCAGTACTTC; CDR3 protein: CASSLEFSYEQYF
V gene: TRBV18; clone size: once; J gene: TRBJ2-1; D gene: -; CDR3 DNA: TGTGCCAGCTCACCTTGGTCTAGCAGTACCTCCTACAATGAGCAGTTCTTC; CDR3 protein: CASSPWSSSTSYNEQFF
V gene: TRBV9; clone size: -; J gene: TRBJ2-3; D gene: TRBD1; CDR3 DNA: TGTGCCAGCAGCGCGTTACAGGGGACCCTCGGAGATACGCAGTATTTT; CDR3 protein: CASSALQGTLGDTQYF
V gene: TRBV6-5; clone size: -; J gene: TRBJ2-1; D gene: TRBD2; CDR3 DNA: TGTGCCAGCAGGGGAGCGGGAGGGCCCAATGAGCAGTTCTTC; CDR3 protein: CASRGAGGPNEQFF
V gene: TRBV9; clone size: once; J gene: TRBJ1-4; D gene: -; CDR3 DNA: TGTGCCAGCAGCGTAGGGCGGGAGAGGACAAGTTACGAAAAACTGTTTTTT; CDR3 protein: CASSVGRERTSYEKLFF
V gene: TRBV7-2; clone size: -; J gene: TRBJ2-7; D gene: -; CDR3 DNA: TGTGCCAGCAGCTTATCAGCAGCCTTAGTCTACGAGCAGTACTTC; CDR3 protein: CASSLSAALVYEQYF
V gene: TRBV18; clone size: -; J gene: TRBJ2-5; D gene: -; CDR3 DNA: TGTGCCAGCTCACCAGGGCGGGAGACCCAGTACTTC; CDR3 protein: CASSPGRETQYF
V gene: TRBV6-1; clone size: -; J gene: TRBJ1-2; D gene: -; CDR3 DNA: TGTGCCAGCAGTTACATCGGCTACACCTTC; CDR3 protein: CASSYIGYTF
V gene: TRBV6-5; clone size: once; J gene: TRBJ2-7; D gene: -; CDR3 DNA: TGTGCCAGCAGTAGGAACCGGGACCGCTCCTACGAGCAGTACTTC; CDR3 protein: CASSRNRDRSYEQYF
V gene: TRBV5-4; clone size: -; J gene: TRBJ2-1; D gene: -; CDR3 DNA: TGTGCCAGCAGCTCCGGGACGTCGGGGTACAATGAGCAGTTCTTC; CDR3 protein: CASSSGTSGYNEQFF
V gene: TRBV2; clone size: -; J gene: TRBJ2-7; D gene: -; CDR3 DNA: TGTGCCAGCAGTGGGATCGGGGTCCCCTACGAGCAGTACTTC; CDR3 protein: CASSGIGVPYEQYF
V gene: TRBV5-4; clone size: -; J gene: TRBJ1-2; D gene: -; CDR3 DNA: TGTGCCAGCAGCTTGGACGGGGCCAGGGGCTACACCTTC; CDR3 protein: CASSLDGARGYTF
V gene: TRBV9; clone size: -; J gene: TRBJ2-2; D gene: -; CDR3 DNA: TGTGCCAGCAGCGTAGGCACCGGGGAGCTGTTTTTT; CDR3 protein: CASSVGTGELFF
V gene: TRBV5-1; clone size: -; J gene: TRBJ2-7; D gene: -; CDR3 DNA: TGCGCCAGCAGCATAGCGTTACAGGTCTCCTACGAGCAGTACTTC; CDR3 protein: CASSIALQVSYEQYF
V gene: TRBV6-5; clone size: -; J gene: TRBJ2-7; D gene: -; CDR3 DNA: TGTGCCAGCAGTTACGGGGTCGAGCAGTACTTC; CDR3 protein: CASSYGVEQYF
V gene: TRBV18; clone size: -; J gene: TRBJ1-5; D gene: -; CDR3 DNA: TGTGCCAGCTCACCTGAACTGGGCGATCAGCCCCAGCATTTT; CDR3 protein: CASSPELGDQPQHF
V gene: TRBV19; clone size: -; J gene: TRBJ1-6; D gene: -; CDR3 DNA: TGTGCCAGCCGGAATCTCGATAATTCACCCCTCCACTTT; CDR3 protein: CASRNLDNSPLHF
V gene: TRBV15; clone size: -; J gene: TRBJ2-1; D gene: -; CDR3 DNA: TGTGCCACCAGCAGATCTGAGAGGGAGCAGTTCTTC; CDR3 protein: CATSRSEREQFF
V gene: TRBV5-6; clone size: -; J gene: TRBJ1-3; D gene: -; CDR3 DNA: TGTGCCAGCAGGTCGGCATTTTCTGGAAACACCATATATTTT; CDR3 protein: CASRSAFSGNTIYF
V gene: TRBV11-2; clone size: -; J gene: TRBJ2-2; D gene: -; CDR3 DNA: TGTGCCAGCAGCTTAAGGGCGGGGACCGGGGAGCTGTTTTTT; CDR3 protein: CASSLRAGTGELFF
V gene: TRBV28; clone size: once; J gene: TRBJ2-4; D gene: -; CDR3 DNA: TGTGCCAGCAGTTTAGGGGGTACCAAAAACATTCAGTACTTC; CDR3 protein: CASSLGGTKNIQYF
V gene: TRBV19; clone size: -; J gene: TRBJ1-1; D gene: TRBD1; CDR3 DNA: TGTGCCAGTAGTACGGCCGACAGGGGGGAAACTGAAGCTTTCTTT; CDR3 protein: CASSTADRGETEAFF
V gene: TRBV28; clone size: -; J gene: TRBJ1-1; D gene: -; CDR3 DNA: TGTGCCAGCAGGCGAGAAGGTGCGGCTTTCTTT; CDR3 protein: CASRREGAAFF
V gene: TRBV5-1; clone size: -; J gene: TRBJ2-6; D gene: -; CDR3 DNA: TGCGCCAGCAGCCCTCGTTCGGGGGCCAACGTCCTGACTTTC; CDR3 protein: CASSPRSGANVLTF
V gene: TRBV7-2; clone size: -; J gene: TRBJ2-7; D gene: TRBD2; CDR3 DNA: TGTGCCAGCAGCTTAGCCACCGGACTAGCGGGAACCTACGAGCAGTACTTC; CDR3 protein: CASSLATGLAGTYEQYF
V gene: TRBV7-6; clone size: -; J gene: TRBJ2-7; D gene: -; CDR3 DNA: TGTGCCAGCAGCTTAGGATCGGAGGGGGGTTTCTACGAGCAGTACTTC; CDR3 protein: CASSLGSEGGFYEQYF
V gene: TRBV27; clone size: -; J gene: TRBJ2-7; D gene: TRBD2; CDR3 DNA: TGTGCCGGTGTAGCGGGAATCGCCTACGAGCAGTACTTC; CDR3 protein: CAGVAGIAYEQYF
V gene: TRBV5-6; clone size: -; J gene: TRBJ2-5; D gene: -; CDR3 DNA: TGTGCCAGCAGCACGACAGGTCGGGGGGAGACCCAGTACTTC; CDR3 protein: CASSTTGRGETQYF
V gene: TRBV7-8; clone size: -; J gene: TRBJ2-7; D gene: TRBD1; CDR3 DNA: TGTGCCAGCAGCCCGGACAGGGCGCGTGGGGGAAATATCTACGAGCAGTACTTC; CDR3 protein: CASSPDRARGGNIYEQYF
V gene: TRBV5-1; clone size: once; J gene: TRBJ1-4; D gene: -; CDR3 DNA: TGCGCCAGCACCCGATCAGCTCCCCGGAATGAAAAACTGTTTTTT; CDR3 protein: CASTRSAPRNEKLFF
V gene: TRBV10-2; clone size: -; J gene: TRBJ2-1; D gene: TRBD2; CDR3 DNA: TGCGCCAGCGTTAAGCGGGGGGGCTACAATGAGCAGTTCTTC; CDR3 protein: CASVKRGGYNEQFF
V gene: TRBV28; clone size: -; J gene: TRBJ2-7; D gene: -; CDR3 DNA: TGTGCCAGCAGTTCTCGCGGTTACGAGCAGTACTTC; CDR3 protein: CASSSRGYEQYF
V gene: TRBV28; clone size: -; J gene: TRBJ1-6; D gene: -; CDR3 DNA: TGTGCCAGCAGTTTCTCAGGTCGTCAGGGGATAAATTCACCCCTCCACTTT; CDR3 protein: CASSFSGRQGINSPLHF
V gene: TRBV10-3; clone size: -; J gene: TRBJ2-1; D gene: -; CDR3 DNA: TGTGCCATCAGTGGACTGGCAGCCTACAATGAGCAGTTCTTC; CDR3 protein: CAISGLAAYNEQFF
V gene: TRBV9; clone size: -; J gene: TRBJ1-5; D gene: -; CDR3 DNA: TGTGCCAGCCCCTGGCGGGGGCGAGGGCATCAGCCCCAGCATTTT; CDR3 protein: CASPWRGRGHQPQHF
V gene: TRBV19; clone size: -; J gene: TRBJ1-1; D gene: -; CDR3 DNA: TGTGCCAGTAGTCCGACGACGGCCATGAACACTGAAGCTTTCTTT; CDR3 protein: CASSPTTAMNTEAFF
V gene: TRBV6-1; clone size: -; J gene: TRBJ1-6; D gene: -; CDR3 DNA: TGTGCCAGCAGTGAGTCTAGGGTGTCAGGGTTTTCACCCCTCCACTTT; CDR3 protein: CASSESRVSGFSPLHF
V gene: TRBV7-9; clone size: -; J gene: TRBJ2-3; D gene: -; CDR3 DNA: TGTGCCAGCAGCCCAATAGATACGCAGTATTTT; CDR3 protein: CASSPIDTQYF